The next 18 T cell receptor beta chains were all read from a single sample in a study of T cell changes during pregnancy in multiple sclerosis. Sequencing used immunoSEQ multiplex PCR; TCRdb keeps in-frame clones, though not all of them. The sample holds more than 55,000 clones, about 95% seen once. The sequences come from CD8+ T cells from peripheral blood mononuclear cells, collected after pregnancy. The receptors were gathered from a female donor with multiple sclerosis, enrolled in a pregnancy study.

This chain's CDR3 is CASSQSIQGVTYEQYF. CDR3 nucleotides: TGCGCCAGCAGCCAATCTATTCAGGGGGTCACCTACGAGCAGTACTTC. This chain connects TRBV4-1 to TRBJ2-7; 7 bases agree with TRBD1. The J segment lost 2 bases and the V segment lost 2 bases, leaving 9 bases of the junction unmatched. Germline lookup yields CDR1 MGHRA and CDR2 YSYEKL. CDR3 length: 16 amino acids.

The V call is TRBV9, the J call TRBJ2-7, with TRBD1 matching over 9 bases. The CDR3 consists of 15 residues. V gave up 5 bases and J gave up 5 bases; unmatched junction bases: 11. CDR1 and CDR2 (germline): SGDLS, YYNGEE. The CDR3, as DNA: TGTGCCAGCAGTCGATCCGGGACAGGGTACGACGAGCAGTACTTC. It yields the protein CASSRSGTGYDEQYF.

V and J are TRBV10-3 and TRBJ2-3, with 7 bases lining up with TRBD1. V shed 2 bases, J shed 6 bases, and the junction held 5 bases outside the gene matches. Germline V CDR1 and CDR2: ENHRY, SYGVKD. The CDR3 contains 14 residues. The CDR3 nucleotides are TGTGCCATCAGTGAGGGGACAGCACGGGATACGCAGTATTTT. The encoded protein is CAISEGTARDTQYF.

V and J are TRBV27 and TRBJ2-2, with 9 bases aligning to TRBD1. This CDR3 has 15 residues. V shed 6 bases, J shed 3 bases, and the junction held 5 bases outside the gene matches. CDR1 MNHEY and CDR2 SMNVEV come from the germline V gene (reference sequence). The chain's CDR3 is CASRTTGGDTGELFF. Written as DNA, the CDR3 is TGTGCCAGCAGGACAACAGGGGGCGACACCGGGGAGCTGTTTTTT.

The chain combines TRBV7-3 with TRBJ2-1, with TRBD2 as a possible D gene (6 bases). Germline-derived CDR1 and CDR2 are SGHTA and FQGTGA. The V end was cut by 1 base, the J end by 5 bases, with 6 bases between. The CDR3 runs to 13 residues. The CDR3 region is CASSLRGDNEQFF. CDR3 sequence (DNA): TGTGCCAGCAGCTTAAGGGGGGACAATGAGCAGTTCTTC.

The chain couples TRBV29-1 to TRBJ1-2; maybe TRBD1 (6 bases). Germline V gives CDR1 SQVTM, CDR2 ANQGSEA. The ends were cut back, 5 bases at V and 4 bases at J, with 14 bases in the middle. This CDR3 has 13 residues. The CDR3 protein is CSVPQGEGYGYTF. The CDR3 DNA reads as TGCAGCGTTCCACAGGGAGAGGGCTATGGCTACACCTTC.

The chain recombines TRBV27 with TRBJ2-7, with TRBD1 matching 8 bases. The CDR3 loop spans 14 amino acids. Germline trimming cut 4 bases from V and 3 bases from J; bases unmatched to any gene: 5. In germline, CDR1 is MNHEY, CDR2 SMNVEV (reference sequence). DNA of the CDR3: TGTGCCAGCAGTTACGGACAGGGCCACTACGAGCAGTACTTC. As protein: CASSYGQGHYEQYF.

CDR3 nucleotides: TGTGCCAGTAGTATGGCTGGGCGACCGGGACAGGGTCAAGAGACCCAGTACTTC. Translated, it gives CASSMAGRPGQGQETQYF. The gene calls are TRBV19 and TRBJ2-5; 9 bases agree with TRBD1. V was clipped by 3 bases and J by 2 bases; unmatched bases: 13. CDR3 length equals 18 residues. The germline gives CDR1 LNHDA, CDR2 SQIVND (reference sequence).

J is TRBJ2-7 and V is TRBV2; possibly TRBD1 for D (5 bases). In germline, CDR1 is SNHLY, CDR2 FYNNEI. This CDR3 comprises 15 residues. Trimming removed 1 base at V and 0 bases at J, with 10 bases between. CDR3: CASSEGGGASYEQYF. DNA for the CDR3: TGTGCCAGCAGTGAAGGGGGTGGGGCCTCCTACGAGCAGTACTTC.

The chain has TRBV27 and TRBJ1-1; perhaps TRBD1 as D (5 bases). Germline values: CDR1 MNHEY, CDR2 SMNVEV (reference sequence). CDR3 length: 14 amino acids. V gave up 5 bases and J gave up 1 base, with 11 bases separating them. The CDR3 loop is CASSPDSPNTEAFF. In DNA form, the CDR3 reads TGTGCCAGCAGTCCCGACAGCCCGAACACTGAAGCTTTCTTT.

The chain couples TRBV5-1 to TRBJ1-5, with TRBD1 matching 10 bases. The V gene's germline CDR1 is SGHRS and CDR2 YFSETQ. This CDR3 region has 14 residues. J was trimmed by 9 bases and V by 3 bases; bases with no gene match: 6. The CDR3 DNA follows: TGCGCCAGCAGCTCTGGACAGGGGGTCTGGCCCCAGCATTTT. Its translation is CASSSGQGVWPQHF. Supplemented by reference TRBV5-1 and TRBJ1-5, the full variable domain reads KAGVTQTPRYLIKTRGQQVTLSCSPISGHRSVSWYQQTPGQGLQFLFEYFSETQRNKGNFPGRFSGRQFSNSRSEMNVSTLELGDSALYLCASSSGQGVWPQHFGDGTRLSIL.

The chain recombines TRBV28 with TRBJ1-1; 7 bases line up with TRBD1. The CDR3 runs to 16 residues. The junction had 10 bases not matched to a gene; V was cut back by 3 bases and J by 3 bases. The germline V gene encodes CDR1 MDHEN and CDR2 SYDVKM. The CDR3 DNA sequence: TGTGCCAGCAGTTTTTCCCGGACAGGAGGGGACACTGAAGCTTTCTTT. Residues: CASSFSRTGGDTEAFF.

The chain is built from TRBV2 and TRBJ1-1; D ambiguous. V lost 8 bases to trimming and J lost 4 bases, with 17 bases between them. The germline gives CDR1 SNHLY, CDR2 FYNNEI. This CDR3 is built from 14 residues. The CDR3, as DNA: TGTGCCAGCGCCCAGAGTGGGAGAAGCACTGAAGCTTTCTTT. Residues: CASAQSGRSTEAFF.

The chain combines TRBV19 with TRBJ2-7; 8 positions match TRBD2. The CDR3 has 14 amino acids. The germline V gene has CDR1 LNHDA and CDR2 SQIVND (reference sequence). Losses at the gene ends were 1 base for V and 5 bases for J; bases not matched to a gene: 4. CDR3 DNA sequence: TGTGCCAGTAGTATAGCCGGGGGGGCGGACGAGCAGTACTTC. Encoded protein: CASSIAGGADEQYF.

The V gene is TRBV7-8, the J gene TRBJ2-1; 9 bases match TRBD2. The germline V gene encodes CDR1 SGHVS and CDR2 FQNEAQ. This CDR3 is built from 15 residues. The trim removed 5 bases at V and 8 bases at J, leaving 10 bases unmatched. CDR3 residues: CASSPGRGGVYEQFF. The CDR3 DNA follows: TGTGCCAGCAGCCCCGGTCGCGGGGGGGTTTATGAGCAGTTCTTC. Full variable domain (outside the CDR3, taken from reference TRBV7-8 and TRBJ2-1): GAGVSQSPRYKVAKRGQDVALRCDPISGHVSLFWYQQALGQGPEFLTYFQNEAQLDKSGLPSDRFFAERPEGSVSTLKIQRTQQEDSAVYLCASSPGRGGVYEQFFGPGTRLTVL.

The CDR3 region is CSVELVQETQYF. The CDR3 region has the DNA TGCAGCGTGGAGTTGGTACAAGAGACCCAGTACTTC. V is TRBV29-1 and J is TRBJ2-5; D call uncertain. This CDR3 region has 12 residues. V lost 6 bases and J lost 2, with 10 bases in between. Germline values: CDR1 SQVTM, CDR2 ANQGSEA.

The gene calls are TRBV28 and TRBJ1-5, with D hard to call. The CDR3 consists of 14 residues. Deletions cut 2 bases from V and 6 bases from J, with 11 bases between. Germline V lookup: CDR1 MDHEN, CDR2 SYDVKM. The CDR3 bases are TGTGCCAGCAGTTTAGGGAATGCGGGTCAGCCCCAGCATTTT. It specifies CASSLGNAGQPQHF.

The rearrangement uses TRBV7-9 and TRBJ1-4; 11 bases map to TRBD1. This CDR3 has 18 amino acids. Germline CDR1 is SEHNR and CDR2 is FQNEAQ (reference sequence). V lost 3 bases and J lost 8; bases outside the gene matches: 14. This chain's CDR3 is CASSLGTGGNGGNEKLFF. The CDR3 DNA reads as TGTGCCAGCAGCTTGGGGACAGGGGGGAACGGGGGTAACGAAAAACTGTTTTTT.